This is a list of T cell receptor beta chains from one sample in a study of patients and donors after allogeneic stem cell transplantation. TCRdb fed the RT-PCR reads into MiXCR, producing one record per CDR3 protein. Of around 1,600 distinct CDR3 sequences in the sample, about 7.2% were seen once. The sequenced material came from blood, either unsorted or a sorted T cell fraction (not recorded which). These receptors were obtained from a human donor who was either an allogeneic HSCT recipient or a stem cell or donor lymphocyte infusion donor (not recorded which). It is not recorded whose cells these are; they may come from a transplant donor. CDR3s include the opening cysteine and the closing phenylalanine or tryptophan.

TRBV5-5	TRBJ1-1	CASIDGTGAHEAFF
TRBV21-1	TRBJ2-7	CASSPEQYF
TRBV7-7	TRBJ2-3	CASSSRLAGGPDTQYF
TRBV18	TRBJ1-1	CASSPGQNTEAFF
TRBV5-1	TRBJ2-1	CASTQNEYNEQFF
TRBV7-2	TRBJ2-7	CASSPGTGSYEQYF
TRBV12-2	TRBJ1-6	CASRLATYGMYNSPLHF
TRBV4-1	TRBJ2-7	CASSQDLAGPYEQYF
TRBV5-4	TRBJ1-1	CASSAYRGTNTEAFF
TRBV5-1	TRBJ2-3	CASSSSPSGGFTDTQYF
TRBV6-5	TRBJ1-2	CASSYTNRDGYTF
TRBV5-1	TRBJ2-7	CASSQGPNEQYF
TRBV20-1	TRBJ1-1	CSAREQWNTEAFF
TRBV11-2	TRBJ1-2	CASSLYRGYGYTF
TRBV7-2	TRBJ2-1	CASSLRRTSGGAEQFF
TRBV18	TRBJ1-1	CASSPAQGTEAFF
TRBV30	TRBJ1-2	CACPAMGHGYTF
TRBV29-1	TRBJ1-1	CSVGWSDEAFF
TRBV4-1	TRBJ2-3	CASSPWDGSTDTQYF
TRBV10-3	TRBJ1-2	CAISATPENYGYTF
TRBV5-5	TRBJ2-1	CASSLEKVAGGYNEQFF
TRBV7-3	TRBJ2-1	CASSTGPNNEQFF
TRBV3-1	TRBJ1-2	CASSQDSRVHGYTF
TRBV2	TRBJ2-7	CASGFEDANSYEQYF
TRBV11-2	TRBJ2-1	CASSLESSGSYNEQFF
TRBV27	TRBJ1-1	CASSKDREEGTEAFF
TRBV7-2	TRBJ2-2	CASSSSPELFF
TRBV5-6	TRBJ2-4	CASSLGQQNIQYF
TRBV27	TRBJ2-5	CASSPYRGRAETQYF
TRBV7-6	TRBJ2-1	CASSFLLAGPSSYNEQFF
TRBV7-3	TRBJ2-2	CASSFLGYTGELFF